This T cell receptor (beta chain) emerged from a study of metastatic and nonmetastatic thyroid tumors (dated by TCRdb to 2018 to 2021). A note on the overall study: Repertoires were compared across peripheral blood and tumor or nodule tissue samples from malignant and benign thyroid patients. The investigation overall reported the following: In both blood and tumor samples, TCR beta diversity was reported to be significantly higher in malignant tumors than in benign nodules.

V and J are truncated by 0 bases and 0 bases respectively, leaving an intervening sequence of 6 bases. Measured from the cysteine to the phenylalanine, the CDR3 is 15 residues long. Only CDR3 DNA is held: 45 bases, read in frame from base 1. As encoded in the germline V gene, CDR1 is MRHNA while CDR2 is SNTAGT. This clone has just a few counts. This clone's antigen is unknown. Base qualities were left out, and no much larger clone turns up one base away. To prepare the library, PCR was applied. Sequencing took place on an Illumina HiSeq 4000. The TCR beta-chain CDR3 region of each patient was profiled by high-throughput sequencing. The study's processing was this. A classifier to discriminate distant-metastatic papillary thyroid cancer patients was built from CDR3 differences across clinicopathological groups. To measure repertoire diversity the researchers used the Shannon index, while the Morisita-Horn index served to gauge how similar the tumor and blood repertoires were. TCRdb took the public reads, trimmed them with fastp at Q25, ran MiXCR for clone calling and kept in-frame beta chains. It is TCRdb's table, rather than the study itself, that gives the V and J calls and clone size. Within this sample are around 13,000 clones, with about 30% of them counted one time only. The ten largest clones represent around 12% of the sample.

No treatment had been received by any patient before thyroid surgery. Patient clinical samples collected from about 2011 to 2018 were retrospectively analysed using T-cell receptor beta sequencing. The receptor was derived from a male donor with papillary thyroid cancer or a benign thyroid nodule (not recorded which). Some clones in this sample may be carry-over from other donors' samples. The chain is made from TRBV6-4 and TRBJ2-1; perhaps TRBD2 is the D gene, with 6 bases matching. Sample: tumor tissue. The DNA sequence is given as TGTGCCAGCAGTGACTCTAGCGGCTCCTACAATGAGCAGTTCTTC. It codes for CASSDSSGSYNEQFF.